The rows below give T cell receptor beta chains drawn from one sample of a study of CD8 T cells in ankylosing spondylitis. TCRdb re-derived calls from the 5' RACE reads in MiXCR, one entry per CDR3 protein. The sample lists about 390,000 distinct CDR3 sequences; around 22% were seen once. The sequenced material came from blood, either unsorted or a sorted T cell fraction (not recorded which). The source is a male donor with ankylosing spondylitis. Both conserved end residues are part of each CDR3. D genes are given only for firm matches. The listing skips clone size in some rows; elsewhere it reads once, few, many or a size class.

V: TRBV29-1
D: TRBD2
J: TRBJ2-1
size: many
CDR3: CSVNEGEREFPYNEQFF
DNA: TGCAGCGTTAATGAAGGAGAGCGGGAGTTCCCCTACAATGAGCAGTTCTTC

V: TRBV7-3
D: TRBD1
J: TRBJ2-1
size: .
CDR3: CASSPDRGYHEQFF
DNA: TGTGCCAGCAGCCCGGACAGGGGGTATCATGAGCAGTTCTTC

V: TRBV3-1
D: .
J: TRBJ2-3
size: .
CDR3: CATEGRPRGDTQYF
DNA: TGTGCCACGGAAGGGAGGCCCCGGGGAGATACGCAGTATTTT

V: TRBV20-1
D: .
J: TRBJ2-7
size: many
CDR3: CSARVPGYSYEQYF
DNA: TGCAGTGCTAGAGTCCCAGGGTACTCCTACGAGCAGTACTTC

V: TRBV12-3/TRBV12-4
D: .
J: TRBJ2-3
size: .
CDR3: CATQFTDTQYF
DNA: TGTGCCACTCAATTCACAGATACGCAGTATTTT

V: TRBV20-1
D: .
J: TRBJ1-1
size: .
CDR3: CSARTDRNTEAFF
DNA: TGCAGTGCTCGGACGGACAGAAACACTGAAGCTTTCTTT

V: TRBV18
D: .
J: TRBJ2-3
size: .
CDR3: CASSPPSAGSTDTQYF
DNA: TGTGCCAGCTCACCACCTTCCGCGGGAAGCACAGATACGCAGTATTTT

V: TRBV20-1
D: .
J: TRBJ1-4
size: .
CDR3: CSAPTTNEKLFF
DNA: TGCAGTGCTCCGACAACTAATGAAAAACTGTTTTTT

V: TRBV20-1
D: .
J: TRBJ1-5
size: .
CDR3: CSASNRARNQPQHF
DNA: TGCAGTGCTAGTAACAGGGCTCGCAATCAGCCCCAGCATTTT

V: TRBV12-3/TRBV12-4
D: .
J: TRBJ2-5
size: few
CDR3: CASSPGGLAAQYF
DNA: TGTGCCAGCAGCCCAGGGGGGCTGGCGGCCCAGTACTTC

V: TRBV7-9
D: TRBD1
J: TRBJ2-3
size: few
CDR3: CASSSGGGTGRQDTQYF
DNA: TGTGCCAGCAGCTCGGGAGGAGGGACAGGGCGGCAAGATACGCAGTATTTT

V: TRBV12-3/TRBV12-4
D: TRBD1
J: TRBJ2-1
size: many
CDR3: CASSYRRQGTLYNEQFF
DNA: TGTGCCAGCAGTTATAGAAGACAGGGTACTCTTTACAATGAGCAGTTCTTC

V: TRBV5-1
D: TRBD1
J: TRBJ2-2
size: .
CDR3: CASSSLTGGHTGELFF
DNA: TGCGCCAGCAGCTCGCTCACAGGGGGACACACCGGGGAGCTGTTTTTT

V: TRBV4-1
D: .
J: TRBJ1-5
size: few
CDR3: CASSQVGGSASQPQHF
DNA: TGCGCCAGCAGCCAAGTCGGGGGCTCAGCAAGTCAGCCCCAGCATTTT

V: TRBV6-5
D: TRBD1
J: TRBJ2-7
size: .
CDR3: CASSYKPGQGNEQYF
DNA: TGTGCCAGCAGTTACAAACCGGGACAGGGCAACGAGCAGTACTTC

V: TRBV28
D: .
J: TRBJ1-1
size: few
CDR3: CATHTRREAFF
DNA: TGTGCCACCCATACAAGACGTGAAGCTTTCTTT

V: TRBV29-1
D: .
J: TRBJ1-2
size: few
CDR3: CSVVWRNYGYTF
DNA: TGCAGCGTTGTTTGGCGGAACTATGGCTACACCTTC

V: TRBV10-3
D: TRBD1
J: TRBJ1-1
size: .
CDR3: CAITGQGEGTEAFF
DNA: TGTGCCATCACAGGACAGGGAGAGGGGACTGAAGCTTTCTTT

V: TRBV14
D: .
J: TRBJ2-3
size: .
CDR3: CASSQVARGAQYF
DNA: TGTGCCAGCAGCCAAGTGGCCAGGGGAGCGCAGTATTTT

V: TRBV30
D: .
J: TRBJ2-1
size: few
CDR3: CAWTGTILNGEQFF
DNA: TGTGCCTGGACCGGCACGATCTTGAATGGTGAGCAGTTCTTC

V: TRBV20-1
D: .
J: TRBJ2-3
size: few
CDR3: CSAGGIQGLDTQYF
DNA: TGCAGTGCTGGGGGGATACAGGGTCTGGATACGCAGTATTTT

V: TRBV11-1
D: .
J: TRBJ2-3
size: .
CDR3: CASSSDRADTQYF
DNA: TGTGCCAGCAGCTCTGACCGCGCAGATACGCAGTATTTT

V: TRBV6-1
D: TRBD2
J: TRBJ2-7
size: few
CDR3: CASSKIETSGSPYEQYF
DNA: TGTGCCAGCAGTAAGATTGAAACCAGCGGGAGTCCCTACGAGCAGTACTTC

V: TRBV29-1
D: TRBD1
J: TRBJ2-5
size: .
CDR3: CSTRRGTGEETQYF
DNA: TGCAGCACCCGCCGAGGGACAGGAGAAGAGACCCAGTACTTC